This TCR beta chain was identified during a study of cytomegalovirus exposure and HLA in healthy donors. Looking at the study overall: The study's early data release held roughly 91 million unique TCRs from HLA-typed donors.

The study's findings and limits: The study had only CMV serostatus as immune exposure information. Researchers reportedly found TCR beta sequences accurately predicted most subjects' HLA-A and HLA-B alleles. A later analysis linked a missense DCLRE1C variant to TCR beta V- and J-gene trimming.

A word on this clone: Its antigen remains unknown.

The PCR ran on 60 Vbeta and 13 Jbeta primers. Profiled with immunoSEQ multiplex PCR; TCRdb holds only in-frame clones, not every one. The repertoire includes over 150,000 clones, roughly 85% of them detected once, and roughly 2.5% sits in the top ten. The germline V and J ends were trimmed by 2 bases and 4 bases, with 15 bases remaining between them. The CDR3 extends over 15 amino acids. The germline V gene encodes CDR1 SGHRS and CDR2 YFSETQ. The chain links TRBV5-1 to TRBJ1-1; D is unresolved. The sequence was obtained from a man under 40 in good health and CMV-seropositive. The sequenced sample was PBMCs. This CDR3 reads CASSFVAGSGTEAFF. DNA of the CDR3: TGCGCCAGCAGCTTCGTTGCGGGGTCGGGCACTGAAGCTTTCTTT.